The rows below give T cell receptor beta chains drawn from one sample of a study of blood T cell repertoires in COVID-19. Produced via immunoSEQ multiplex PCR; TCRdb's table is partial and in-frame only. The table has about 400,000 clones, roughly 86% seen once. Sequenced sample: peripheral blood. These receptors all stem from a human donor in a cohort sampled during active COVID-19. Both conserved end residues are trimmed from each CDR3.

TRBV5-4	TRBJ2-7	ASSSGPGGRYEQY
TRBV29-1	TRBJ2-5	SVETPYQETQY
TRBV12-3/TRBV12-4	TRBJ1-2	ASGGIVGGYT
TRBV4-1	TRBJ2-1	ASSQRAPGENEQF
TRBV5-1	TRBJ2-7	ASSLTTGDGEQY
TRBV5-1	TRBJ2-5	ASSLGTAGDQETQY
TRBV11-3	TRBJ2-3	ASSLGTSGGDGTDTQY
TRBV6-5	TRBJ2-7	ASRAGTSSYEQY
TRBV7-8	TRBJ1-2	ASSFGPRGQQGYT
TRBV27	TRBJ2-3	ASSPKAGEVTDTQY